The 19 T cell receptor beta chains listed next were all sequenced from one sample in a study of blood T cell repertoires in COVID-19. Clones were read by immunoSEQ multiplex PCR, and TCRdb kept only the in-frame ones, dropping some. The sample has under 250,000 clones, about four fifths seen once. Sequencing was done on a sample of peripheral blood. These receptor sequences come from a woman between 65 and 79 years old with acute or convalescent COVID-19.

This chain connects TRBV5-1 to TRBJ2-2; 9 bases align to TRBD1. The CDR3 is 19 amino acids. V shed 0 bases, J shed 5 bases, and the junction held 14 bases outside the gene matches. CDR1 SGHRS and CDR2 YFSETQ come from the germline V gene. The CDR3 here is CASSLDYRGLHPGTGELFF. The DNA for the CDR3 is TGCGCCAGCAGCTTGGATTACAGGGGGCTGCATCCGGGGACCGGGGAGCTGTTTTTT.

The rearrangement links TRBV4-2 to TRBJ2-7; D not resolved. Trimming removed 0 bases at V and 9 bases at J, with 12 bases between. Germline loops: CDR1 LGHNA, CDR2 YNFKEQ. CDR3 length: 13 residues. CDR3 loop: CASSQDLGWRQYF. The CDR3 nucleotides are TGTGCCAGCAGCCAAGATCTAGGCTGGCGGCAGTACTTC.

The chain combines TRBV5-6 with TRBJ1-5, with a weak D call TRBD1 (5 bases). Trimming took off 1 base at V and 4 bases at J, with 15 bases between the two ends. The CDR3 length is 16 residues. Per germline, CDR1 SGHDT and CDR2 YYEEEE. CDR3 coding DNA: TGTGCCAGCAGCTTGTGGGGGGTTTTGGAGAATCAGCCCCAGCATTTT. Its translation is CASSLWGVLENQPQHF.

The CDR3 loop is CASSRPQGLRNEQFF. The CDR3 nucleotides are TGTGCCAGCAGCCGGCCACAGGGCCTGAGGAATGAGCAGTTCTTC. The chain joins TRBV3-1 (or the pseudogene TRBV3-2) to TRBJ2-1, with D perhaps matching TRBD1 (6 bases). V gave up 4 bases and J gave up 7 bases, with 17 bases separating them. The V gene's germline CDR1 is LGHDT and CDR2 YNNKEL (reference sequence). The CDR3 runs 15 residues.

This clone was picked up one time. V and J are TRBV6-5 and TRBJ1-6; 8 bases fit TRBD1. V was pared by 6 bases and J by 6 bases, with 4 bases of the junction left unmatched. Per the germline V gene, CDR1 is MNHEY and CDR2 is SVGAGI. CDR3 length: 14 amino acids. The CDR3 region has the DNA TGTGCCAGCAGCCCACAGGGGGGTAATTCACCCCTCCACTTT. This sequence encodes CASSPQGGNSPLHF.

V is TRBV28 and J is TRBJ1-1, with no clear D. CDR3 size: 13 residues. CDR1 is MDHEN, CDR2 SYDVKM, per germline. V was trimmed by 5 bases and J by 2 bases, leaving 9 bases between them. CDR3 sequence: CASSPRLNTEAFF. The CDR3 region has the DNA TGTGCCAGCAGTCCGCGACTTAACACTGAAGCTTTCTTT.

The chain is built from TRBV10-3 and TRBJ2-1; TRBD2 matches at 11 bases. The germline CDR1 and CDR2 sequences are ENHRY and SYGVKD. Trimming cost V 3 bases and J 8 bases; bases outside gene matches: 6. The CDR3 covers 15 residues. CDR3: CAISDGSGGADEQFF. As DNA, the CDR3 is TGTGCCATCAGTGATGGTAGCGGGGGGGCTGATGAGCAGTTCTTC.

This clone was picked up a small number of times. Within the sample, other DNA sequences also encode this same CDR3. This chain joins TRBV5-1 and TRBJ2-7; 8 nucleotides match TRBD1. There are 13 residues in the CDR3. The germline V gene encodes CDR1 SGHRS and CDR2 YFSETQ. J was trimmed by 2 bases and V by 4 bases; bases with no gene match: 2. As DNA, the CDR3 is TGCGCCAGCAGCCCAGGGGGCCCCTACGAGCAGTACTTC. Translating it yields CASSPGGPYEQYF.

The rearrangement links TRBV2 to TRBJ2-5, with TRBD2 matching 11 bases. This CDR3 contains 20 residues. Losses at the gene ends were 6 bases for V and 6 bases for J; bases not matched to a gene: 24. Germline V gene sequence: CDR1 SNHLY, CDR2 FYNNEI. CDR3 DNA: TGTGCCAGCAGGGGGGCATTGGGACTAGCGGTGCTTCGCCCCATGAAGACCCAGTACTTC. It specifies CASRGALGLAVLRPMKTQYF. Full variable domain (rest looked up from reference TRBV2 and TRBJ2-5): EPEVTQTPSHQVTQMGQEVILRCVPISNHLYFYWYRQILGQKVEFLVSFYNNEISEKSEIFDDQFSVERPDGSNFTLKIRSTKLEDSAMYFCASRGALGLAVLRPMKTQYFGPGTRLLVL.

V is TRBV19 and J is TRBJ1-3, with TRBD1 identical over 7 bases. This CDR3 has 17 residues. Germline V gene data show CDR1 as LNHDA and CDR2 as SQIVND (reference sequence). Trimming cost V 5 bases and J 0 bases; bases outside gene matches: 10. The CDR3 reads CASSQGTELHSGNTIYF. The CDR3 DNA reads TGTGCCAGTAGTCAAGGGACAGAGCTACACTCTGGAAACACCATATATTTT.

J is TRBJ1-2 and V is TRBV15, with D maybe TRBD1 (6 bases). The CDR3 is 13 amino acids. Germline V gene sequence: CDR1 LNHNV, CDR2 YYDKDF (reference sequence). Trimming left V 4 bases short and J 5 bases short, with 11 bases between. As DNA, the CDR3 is TGTGCCACCAGCAAAGGGACAAGTTATGGCTACACCTTC. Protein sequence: CATSKGTSYGYTF.

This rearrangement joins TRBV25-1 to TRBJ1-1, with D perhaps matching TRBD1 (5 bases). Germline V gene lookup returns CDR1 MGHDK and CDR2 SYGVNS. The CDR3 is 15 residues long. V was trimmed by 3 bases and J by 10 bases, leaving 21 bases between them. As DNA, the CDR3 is TGTGCCAGCAGTGAGACAGTAAAGGTAGGCCTGAGAGCTTTCTTT. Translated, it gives CASSETVKVGLRAFF.

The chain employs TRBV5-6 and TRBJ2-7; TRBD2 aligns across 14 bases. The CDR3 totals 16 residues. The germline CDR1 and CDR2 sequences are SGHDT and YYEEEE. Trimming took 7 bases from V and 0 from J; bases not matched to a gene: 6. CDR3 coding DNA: TGTGCCAGCCGGGGACTAGCGGGGGAGAGCTCCTACGAGCAGTACTTC. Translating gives CASRGLAGESSYEQYF.

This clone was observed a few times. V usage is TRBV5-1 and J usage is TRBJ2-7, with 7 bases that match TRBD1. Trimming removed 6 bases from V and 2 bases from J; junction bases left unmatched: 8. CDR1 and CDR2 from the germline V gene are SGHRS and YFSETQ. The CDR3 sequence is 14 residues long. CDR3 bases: TGCGCCAGCACCCGAACAGGGGAAGCCTACGAGCAGTACTTC. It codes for CASTRTGEAYEQYF.

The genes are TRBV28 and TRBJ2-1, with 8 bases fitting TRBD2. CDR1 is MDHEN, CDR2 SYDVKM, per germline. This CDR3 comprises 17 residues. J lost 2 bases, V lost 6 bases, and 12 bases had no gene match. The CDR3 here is CASSLGGIAGTYNEQFF. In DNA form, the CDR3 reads TGTGCCAGCAGCCTTGGGGGGATAGCGGGGACCTACAATGAGCAGTTCTTC.

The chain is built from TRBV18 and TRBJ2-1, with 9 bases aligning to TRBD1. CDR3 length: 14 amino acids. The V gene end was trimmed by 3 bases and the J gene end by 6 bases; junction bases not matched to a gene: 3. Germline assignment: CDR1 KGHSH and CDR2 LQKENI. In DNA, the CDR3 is TGTGCCAGCTCACCTCCGACAGGGGGCAATGAGCAGTTCTTC. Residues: CASSPPTGGNEQFF.

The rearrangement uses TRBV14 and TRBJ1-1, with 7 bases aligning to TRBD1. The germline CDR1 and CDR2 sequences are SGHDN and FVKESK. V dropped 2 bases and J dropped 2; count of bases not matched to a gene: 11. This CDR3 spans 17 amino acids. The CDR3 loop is CASSQKPTWDSNTEAFF. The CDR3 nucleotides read TGTGCCAGCAGCCAAAAACCAACCTGGGACAGCAACACTGAAGCTTTCTTT.

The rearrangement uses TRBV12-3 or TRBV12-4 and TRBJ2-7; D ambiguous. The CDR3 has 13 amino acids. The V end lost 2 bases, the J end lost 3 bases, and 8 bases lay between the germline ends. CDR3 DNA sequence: TGTGCCAGCAGTTTAAAACTCGACTACGAGCAGTACTTC. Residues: CASSLKLDYEQYF.

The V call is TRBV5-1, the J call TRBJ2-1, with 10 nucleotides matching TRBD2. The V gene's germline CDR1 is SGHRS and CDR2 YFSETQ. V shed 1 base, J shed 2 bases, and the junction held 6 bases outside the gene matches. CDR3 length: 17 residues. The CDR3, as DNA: TGCGCCAGCAGCTTGAGAGGACTAGCGGACCCCTACAATGAGCAGTTCTTC. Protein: CASSLRGLADPYNEQFF.